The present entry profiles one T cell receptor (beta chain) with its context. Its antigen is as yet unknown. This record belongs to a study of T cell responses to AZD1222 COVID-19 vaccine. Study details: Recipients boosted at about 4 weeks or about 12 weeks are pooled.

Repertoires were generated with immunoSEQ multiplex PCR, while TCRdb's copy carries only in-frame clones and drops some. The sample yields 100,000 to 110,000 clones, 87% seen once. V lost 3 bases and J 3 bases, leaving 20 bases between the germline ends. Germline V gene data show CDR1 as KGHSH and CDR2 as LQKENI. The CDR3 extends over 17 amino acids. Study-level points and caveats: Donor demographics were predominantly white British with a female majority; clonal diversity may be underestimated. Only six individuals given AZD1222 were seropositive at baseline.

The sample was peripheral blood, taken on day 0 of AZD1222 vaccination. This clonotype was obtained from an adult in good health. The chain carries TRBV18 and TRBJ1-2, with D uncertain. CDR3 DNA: TGTGCCAGCTCACCTTCTCCGGGAGGAGATAAGGACTATGGCTACACCTTC. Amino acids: CASSPSPGGDKDYGYTF.